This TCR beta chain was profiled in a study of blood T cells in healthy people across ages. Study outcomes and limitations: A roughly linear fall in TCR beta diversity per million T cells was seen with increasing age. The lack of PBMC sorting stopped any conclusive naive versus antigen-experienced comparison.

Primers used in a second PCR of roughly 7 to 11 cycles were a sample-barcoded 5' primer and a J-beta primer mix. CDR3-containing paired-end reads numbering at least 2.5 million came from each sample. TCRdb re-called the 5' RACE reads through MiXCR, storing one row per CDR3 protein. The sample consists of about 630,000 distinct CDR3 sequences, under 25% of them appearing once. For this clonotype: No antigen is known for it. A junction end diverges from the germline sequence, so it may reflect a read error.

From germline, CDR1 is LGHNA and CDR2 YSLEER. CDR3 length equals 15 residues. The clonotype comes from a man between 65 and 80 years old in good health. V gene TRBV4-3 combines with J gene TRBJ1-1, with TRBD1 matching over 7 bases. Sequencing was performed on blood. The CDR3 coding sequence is TGCGCCAGCAACCAAGATAGGGCAGGGGGTACTGAAGCTTTCTTT. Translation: CASNQDRAGGTEAFF.